This T cell receptor beta chain comes out of a study of CD8+ T cells in alopecia areata. As for treatment: oral pan-JAK inhibitor, 5-10 mg twice daily. Trimming removed 7 bases from V and 5 bases from J, with 24 bases in between. This CDR3 has 16 amino acids. The germline CDR1 and CDR2 sequences are SQVTM and ANQGSEA. Sequencing used cDNA as its template, made by extracting RNA and reverse transcribing it. Produced via immunoSEQ multiplex PCR; TCRdb's table is partial and in-frame only. The sample consists of approximately 280,000 clones, about three fifths of them appearing once. The chain combines TRBV29-1 with TRBJ2-1, with a tentative D call TRBD2 (7 bases). The specimen comprised CD4+ T cells sorted from blood, sampled at week 24, from a patient treated with tofacitinib. The receptor was isolated from a human donor with alopecia areata. The CDR3 coding sequence is TGCAGCGCTCGGAAGACCGGGGGGCCTATAAACAATGAGCAGTTCTTC. This translates into CSARKTGGPINNEQFF.